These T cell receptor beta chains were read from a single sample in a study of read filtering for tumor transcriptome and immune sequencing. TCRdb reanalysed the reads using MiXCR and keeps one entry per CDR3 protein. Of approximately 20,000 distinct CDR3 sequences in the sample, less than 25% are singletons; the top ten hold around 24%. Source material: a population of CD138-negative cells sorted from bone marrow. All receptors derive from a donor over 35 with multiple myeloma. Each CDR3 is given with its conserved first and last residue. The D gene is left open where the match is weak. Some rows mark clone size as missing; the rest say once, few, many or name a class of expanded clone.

DNA: TGCAGCGTCTCGGGACAGGGAAGCACAGATACGCAGTATTTT
CDR3: CSVSGQGSTDTQYF
V: TRBV29-1
D: TRBD1
J: TRBJ2-3
size: medium-sized

DNA: TGCAGTGCTAGAGATTGGGTCGGCCAGGGGGCTTTCTTT
CDR3: CSARDWVGQGAFF
V: TRBV20-1
D: NA
J: TRBJ1-1
size: NA

DNA: TGTGCCAGCAGCCCTATGCGCGGGAGGTCCTACAATGAGCAGTTCTTC
CDR3: CASSPMRGRSYNEQFF
V: TRBV7-3
D: TRBD2
J: TRBJ2-1
size: many

DNA: TGTGCCAGCACCGGGGCCGGCAAAAACATTCAGTACTTC
CDR3: CASTGAGKNIQYF
V: TRBV12-3/TRBV12-4
D: NA
J: TRBJ2-4
size: many

DNA: TGTACCAGCAGTGCCGGCTTGGCATACAATCAGCCCCAGCATTTT
CDR3: CTSSAGLAYNQPQHF
V: TRBV25-1
D: NA
J: TRBJ1-5
size: NA

DNA: TGTGCCAGCTCACTGGACAGCTATAATTCACCCCTCCACTTT
CDR3: CASSLDSYNSPLHF
V: TRBV18
D: NA
J: TRBJ1-6
size: many

DNA: TGCAGCGTTGTGGGCAGGGGGCCTAAAAGATTGTTCTTC
CDR3: CSVVGRGPKRLFF
V: TRBV29-1
D: TRBD1
J: TRBJ2-1
size: many

DNA: TGTGCCAGCAGTTTTTACAGGGGCCCCGGGGAGCTGTTTTTT
CDR3: CASSFYRGPGELFF
V: TRBV28
D: TRBD1
J: TRBJ2-2
size: many

DNA: TGTGCCAGCAGTTTAGTCTCGGGAGATACGCAGTATTTT
CDR3: CASSLVSGDTQYF
V: TRBV12-3/TRBV12-4
D: NA
J: TRBJ2-3
size: large

DNA: TGCAGTGCTAGAGATCGCGCAAATCAGCCCCAGCATTTT
CDR3: CSARDRANQPQHF
V: TRBV20-1
D: NA
J: TRBJ1-5
size: NA

DNA: TGTGCCAGCAGCATCTATTCGGCGCAAGCTGGGGCCAACGTCCTGACTTTC
CDR3: CASSIYSAQAGANVLTF
V: TRBV7-2
D: NA
J: TRBJ2-6
size: many

DNA: TGCAGTGCTAGCGGCGAGGGAAATTCACCCCTCCACTTT
CDR3: CSASGEGNSPLHF
V: TRBV20-1
D: NA
J: TRBJ1-6
size: few

DNA: TGTGCCACCCTAACACCAGGGGTCAATCAGCCCCAGCATTTT
CDR3: CATLTPGVNQPQHF
V: TRBV28
D: NA
J: TRBJ1-5
size: NA

DNA: TGTGCCAGCAGTCCGGGACTATCCTACGAGCAGTACTTC
CDR3: CASSPGLSYEQYF
V: TRBV27
D: TRBD2
J: TRBJ2-7
size: few

DNA: TGCAGTGCTAGAGAGGAGCGGGGATATTCCTACGAGCAGTACTTC
CDR3: CSAREERGYSYEQYF
V: TRBV20-1
D: TRBD2
J: TRBJ2-7
size: many

DNA: TGTGCCAGCAGCTTAAGGATAACGGCCCAAGAGACCCAGTACTTC
CDR3: CASSLRITAQETQYF
V: TRBV11-2
D: NA
J: TRBJ2-5
size: NA

DNA: TGTGCCAGCAGGGCGACTAGTCAGGAGACCCAGTACTTC
CDR3: CASRATSQETQYF
V: TRBV2
D: NA
J: TRBJ2-5
size: many

DNA: TGTGCCAGCAGTTACGGTAATGAGCAGTTCTTC
CDR3: CASSYGNEQFF
V: TRBV6-5
D: NA
J: TRBJ2-1
size: many

DNA: TGTGCCAGCCCTCGAGCGGGAGAGTCAAATGAGCAGTTCTTC
CDR3: CASPRAGESNEQFF
V: TRBV2
D: TRBD2
J: TRBJ2-1
size: many

DNA: TGCGCCAGCAGCCAAGCGTTGATGAGCCTCGGCAATGAGCAGTTCTTC
CDR3: CASSQALMSLGNEQFF
V: TRBV4-1
D: NA
J: TRBJ2-1
size: few

DNA: TGTGCCAGCAGCCAAAGACAGGGAGAGACCCAGTACTTC
CDR3: CASSQRQGETQYF
V: TRBV11-2
D: TRBD1
J: TRBJ2-5
size: many

DNA: TGCAGCGTTGATGCACTCATGAACACTGAAGCTTTCTTT
CDR3: CSVDALMNTEAFF
V: TRBV29-1
D: NA
J: TRBJ1-1
size: many

DNA: TGTGCCAGCAGCCCGGGACTAGCGGGACTCGATGAGCAGTTCTTC
CDR3: CASSPGLAGLDEQFF
V: TRBV7-9
D: TRBD2
J: TRBJ2-1
size: many

DNA: TGTGCCAGCTTGCCGACTGGGGCGGGTGAAGCTTTCTTT
CDR3: CASLPTGAGEAFF
V: TRBV7-8
D: NA
J: TRBJ1-1
size: NA